The TCR beta chain under discussion was sequenced for a study of blood T cell repertoires in COVID-19 (dated by TCRdb to the early 2020s). Regarding the study in general: Collaborator samples came from the United States, Italy and Spain and covered acute and convalescent phases of COVID-19. The material from the prospective study consisted of cDNA or gDNA derived from T cells, B-cell-depleted T cells, or PBMCs. The dataset comprised deeply sampled blood TCRbeta repertoires from subjects exposed to, actively infected with, or recovered from COVID-19. A freely available public database, intended as a resource for researchers studying the immune response to SARS-CoV-2, is where the repertoires were released. The samples were drawn from two sources: the first 160 participants of the ongoing ImmuneRACE study, and over 950 subjects contributed by 6 global collaborators. The sample metadata nearly always contained a de-identified subject ID, COVID-19 status, age in years and sex. HLA class I and class II types, where available, came from metadata supplied by the sample provider rather than from assay-based typing.

Collaborating institutions collected whole blood in K2EDTA tubes following their own protocols. For TCRbeta analysis, collaborators shipped samples as frozen whole blood, isolated PBMCs, or DNA extracted from either of those sample types. Only a few counts were recorded for this clone. There is no known antigen for this receptor. Base qualities were left out, and no much larger clone turns up one base away. The immunoSEQ Assay, a bias-controlled multiplex PCR, was used to amplify TCRbeta CDR3 regions from genomic DNA. The source study handled its data this way. Nucleated cell counts per sample were estimated from amplification of reference gene primers within the assay. To quantify the absolute abundance of each unique TCRbeta CDR3 rearrangement, sequence reads were collapsed and filtered. For each sample, productive Simpson clonality was calculated by taking the square root of Simpson's diversity index across productive rearrangements. Drawn from immuneACCESS, this table holds only the in-frame rearrangements with V and J called that TCRdb kept. Clones are partly lost; checked studies trace under half to an unresolved V gene and leave the rest unexplained. D and trimming were read from the DNA, whereas the V and J calls and clone size are those reported in that table. Here the sample has 45,000 to 60,000 clones; more than 70% occur a single time. The top ten clones comprise roughly 15% of the sample.

The full study reports these points: How much clinical and demographic metadata was included differed by source and by participant, and the metadata was provided uncurated.

The sequencing input was peripheral blood. The TCR sequence derives from a human donor in a cohort sampled during active COVID-19.

The CDR3 protein sequence reads: CAWSPAVAGSFF. The DNA sequence is TGTGCCTGGAGTCCCGCGGTGGCAGGGTCTTTCTTT. The receptor chain draws on TRBV30 and TRBJ1-1, with TRBD1 perhaps the D gene, on 5 matching bases. Deletion took 2 bases off V and 12 bases off J, with a span of 16 bases between the germline ends. The CDR3 goes from the cysteine to the phenylalanine over 12 residues. Just CDR3 DNA is preserved here, 36 bases in frame from base 1. The germline V gene (reference sequence) provides CDR1 GTSNPN and CDR2 SVGIG. With the rest looked up from the reference TRBV30 and TRBJ1-1 genes rather than sequenced, the full variable domain is SQTIHQWPATLVQPVGSPLSLECTVEGTSNPNLYWYRQAAGRGLQLLFYSVGIGQISSEVPQNLSASRPQDRQFILSSKKLLLSDSGFYLCAWSPAVAGSFFGQGTRLTVV.